The clone carrying this T cell receptor (beta chain) has only one observation. Its antigen is as yet unknown. This specimen comes from a study of T-cell memory formation after mild COVID-19. Overall study: Clusters of TCRs were largely donor specific. Study outcomes and limitations: Clones that contracted clustered mainly in CM and EM if CD4+ and in EMRA if CD8+.

TCRdb recomputed calls from the 5' RACE reads with MiXCR, one row per CDR3 protein. The data contain tens of thousands of distinct CDR3 sequences, around a quarter of them singletons. V lost 4 bases, J lost 5 bases, and 7 bases stayed unmatched. This CDR3 is 14 amino acids long. Germline values: CDR1 SGHKS, CDR2 YYEKEE (reference sequence). The V gene is TRBV5-5, the J gene TRBJ2-7, with 9 bases fitting TRBD1. The receptor was derived from a man in his late teens or twenties who had mild COVID-19 (a few samples of this study predate the infection). Cell type and time point are not known. The sample taken for sequencing was PBMCs or a T cell subset sorted from them (not recorded which). The CDR3 protein is CASSLRDRDHEQYF. The CDR3 DNA follows: TGTGCCAGCAGCCTCCGGGACAGGGATCACGAGCAGTACTTC.